Shown below are 20 T cell receptor beta chains from a single sample sequenced in a study of cytomegalovirus exposure and HLA in healthy donors. With 60 Vbeta and 13 Jbeta primers, the PCR was carried out. Clones were sequenced by immunoSEQ multiplex PCR, and TCRdb holds only the in-frame ones, with some missing. In the table there are about 150,000 clones, 76% of which are singletons. Sequences were obtained from PBMCs. Every receptor here comes from a male donor in good health and CMV-seronegative.

The chain links TRBV7-8 to TRBJ2-1; 7 bases agree with TRBD2. V was clipped by 1 base and J by 0 bases; unmatched bases: 18. Germline loops: CDR1 SGHVS, CDR2 FQNEAQ. The CDR3 is 21 amino acids. The CDR3 DNA follows: TGTGCCAGCAGCTTAGGTAGTGGGAGCGGGACGGGTTCGAGCTCCTACAATGAGCAGTTCTTC. Amino acids: CASSLGSGSGTGSSSYNEQFF.

The chain carries TRBV29-1 and TRBJ1-1; D is unresolved. The V and J ends lost 6 bases and 0 bases respectively, with 5 bases between them. CDR1 is SQVTM, CDR2 ANQGSEA, per germline. The CDR3 is 11 residues long. CDR3 sequence (DNA): TGCAGCGTGGCCATGAACACTGAAGCTTTCTTT. Translating gives CSVAMNTEAFF.

The V call is TRBV11-2, the J call TRBJ2-7, with 8 nucleotides matching TRBD2. Germline V gene lookup returns CDR1 SGHAT and CDR2 FQNNGV. This CDR3 spans 16 amino acids. V lost 1 base to trimming and J lost 6 bases; unmatched junction nucleotides: 11. In nucleotides, the CDR3 is TGTGCCAGCAGCTTAGGCCGCGGGACTAGAGAGGGCGAGCAGTACTTC. Translating gives CASSLGRGTREGEQYF.

This chain uses TRBV9 with TRBJ2-1; 14 bases align to TRBD2. V lost 2 bases and J lost 9; bases outside the gene matches: 1. The CDR3 is made up of 14 amino acids. The germline V gene encodes CDR1 SGDLS and CDR2 YYNGEE. The CDR3 is CASSVGTSGGEQFF. The CDR3 DNA is TGTGCCAGCAGCGTCGGGACTAGCGGGGGTGAGCAGTTCTTC.

V usage is TRBV6-6 and J usage is TRBJ1-2; tentatively, D is TRBD1 (5 bases). V was shortened by 7 bases and J by 2 bases, with 14 bases between the two germline ends. CDR3 size: 14 residues. The germline CDR1 and CDR2 sequences are MNHNY and SVGAGI (reference sequence). The DNA for the CDR3 is TGTGCCAGCACCGAGCCCAGGGTGAACTATGGCTACACCTTC. It yields the protein CASTEPRVNYGYTF.

The chain links TRBV27 to TRBJ1-1, with D possibly matching TRBD1 (5 bases). V was clipped by 7 bases and J by 2 bases, with 11 bases between them. The CDR3 sequence is 13 residues long. Germline CDR1 is MNHEY and CDR2 is SMNVEV (reference sequence). CDR3 nucleotide sequence: TGTGCCAGCATCTCAGGGACTAACACTGAAGCTTTCTTT. Its protein product is CASISGTNTEAFF.

This rearrangement joins TRBV5-1 to TRBJ1-1, with TRBD1 as a possible D gene (5 bases). The length of the CDR3 is 14 residues. Germline V gives CDR1 SGHRS, CDR2 YFSETQ. The V end lost 3 bases, the J end lost 4 bases, and 13 bases lay between the germline ends. CDR3: CASSSQWGGTEAFF. The CDR3 DNA is TGCGCCAGCAGCTCCCAGTGGGGGGGCACTGAAGCTTTCTTT.

This sequence joins TRBV28 and TRBJ1-2; D not certain. The CDR3 covers 13 residues. V lost 2 bases, J lost 8 bases, and 12 bases lay in between. Per germline, CDR1 MDHEN and CDR2 SYDVKM. This CDR3 is CASSLPDSRGYTF. As DNA, the CDR3 is TGTGCCAGCAGTTTACCGGATTCTAGAGGCTACACCTTC.

CDR3: CASSVAVGGTEAFF. The CDR3 DNA sequence: TGTGCCAGCAGCGTAGCGGTCGGGGGGACTGAAGCTTTCTTT. J is TRBJ1-1 and V is TRBV9; D perhaps matches TRBD1 (5 bases). The CDR3 has 14 residues. Germline V gene lookup returns CDR1 SGDLS and CDR2 YYNGEE. The V and J ends lost 0 bases and 5 bases respectively, with 11 bases between them.

The chain employs TRBV19 and TRBJ2-3; D possibly corresponds to TRBD1 (6 bases). This CDR3 comprises 15 residues. Trimming cost V 3 bases and J 3 bases, with 13 bases left between them. Germline CDR1 reads LNHDA; CDR2 reads SQIVND (reference sequence). Here the CDR3 DNA reads TGTGCCAGTAGTATCCAGACAGGCTTGACAGATACGCAGTATTTT. Its translation is CASSIQTGLTDTQYF.

The V and J genes are TRBV9 and TRBJ1-2; no clear D gene. This CDR3 has 14 amino acids. Germline-derived CDR1 and CDR2 are SGDLS and YYNGEE. V lost 5 bases and J lost 4, with 15 bases in between. CDR3 protein: CASRSYAGSYGYTF. In DNA, the CDR3 is TGTGCCAGCAGGTCTTATGCGGGGAGCTATGGCTACACCTTC.

The J gene is TRBJ2-2, the V gene TRBV6-5; D is perhaps TRBD1 (5 bases). Germline V gene data show CDR1 as MNHEY and CDR2 as SVGAGI. With 2 bases removed from V and 2 bases from J, the gap between germline ends came to 6 bases. The CDR3 totals 14 residues. The CDR3 DNA follows: TGTGCCAGCAGTTACCAGGGCAACACCGGGGAGCTGTTTTTT. Its protein product is CASSYQGNTGELFF.

The J gene is TRBJ2-7, the V gene TRBV29-1, with unresolved D. Germline V gene lookup returns CDR1 SQVTM and CDR2 ANQGSEA. The V end was cut by 5 bases, the J end by 1 base, with 9 bases between. The CDR3 spans 12 residues. CDR3 sequence reads: CSVQAQSYEQYF. CDR3 bases: TGCAGCGTTCAGGCACAGTCCTACGAGCAGTACTTC.

The CDR3 coding sequence is TGTGCCACCCGACAGGGGGCTGAAAAACTGTTTTTT. Its protein product is CATRQGAEKLFF. The V gene is TRBV15, the J gene TRBJ1-4, with 10 bases fitting TRBD1. The length of the CDR3 is 12 residues. The V and J ends lost 8 bases and 7 bases, in that order; junction bases with no gene match: 1. CDR1 LNHNV and CDR2 YYDKDF come from the germline V gene (reference sequence).

The chain recombines TRBV6-5 with TRBJ1-2; 10 bases are shared with TRBD1. The CDR3 length is 14 residues. The J segment lost 6 bases and the V segment lost 6 bases, leaving 7 bases of the junction unmatched. Germline V gene data show CDR1 as MNHEY and CDR2 as SVGAGI. CDR3 DNA: TGTGCCAGCAGCGACACCGGGACAGGGGATGGCTACACCTTC. It is translated as CASSDTGTGDGYTF.

The V gene is TRBV28, the J gene TRBJ2-7, with 11 bases fitting TRBD2. The J segment lost 0 bases and the V segment lost 5 bases, leaving 6 bases of the junction unmatched. The CDR3 spans 16 residues. The V gene's germline CDR1 is MDHEN and CDR2 SYDVKM. CDR3 coding DNA: TGTGCCAGCAGTCCCCGGGGACTAGCGGACTCCTACGAGCAGTACTTC. Protein: CASSPRGLADSYEQYF.

The chain has TRBV2 and TRBJ2-3; D is possibly TRBD2 (6 bases). Trimming removed 7 bases at V and 5 bases at J, with 16 bases between. Germline V lookup: CDR1 SNHLY, CDR2 FYNNEI. There are 14 residues in the CDR3. The CDR3 coding sequence is TGTGCCAGCACTCTCGTCACCGGGGGAGATACGCAGTATTTT. Its translation: CASTLVTGGDTQYF.

Regarding this clone: The DNA is left out, because the CDR3 cannot be placed on it with certainty; the CDR3 is given as TCRdb lists it. The gene calls are TRBV28 and TRBJ1-2; whether TRBD1, the table's D call, matches the DNA was not checked. Germline V CDR1 and CDR2: MDHEN, SYDVKM. The CDR3 extends over 14 residues, inclusive of both ends. The CDR3 region is CASTSGTGNYGYTF.

The genes are TRBV30 and TRBJ2-5; D perhaps matches TRBD2 (6 bases). Per germline, CDR1 GTSNPN and CDR2 SVGIG (reference sequence). Trimming took 7 bases from V and 2 from J, leaving 8 bases between them. The CDR3 length is 11 residues. The CDR3 here is CAFGLQETQYF. The CDR3 DNA is TGTGCCTTCGGACTACAAGAGACCCAGTACTTC. The full variable domain, rest sourced from reference TRBV30 and TRBJ2-5, is SQTIHQWPATLVQPVGSPLSLECTVEGTSNPNLYWYRQAAGRGLQLLFYSVGIGQISSEVPQNLSASRPQDRQFILSSKKLLLSDSGFYLCAFGLQETQYFGPGTRLLVL.

This rearrangement joins TRBV10-2 to TRBJ1-6; TRBD1 might be the D (5 bases). Trimming pared 4 bases from V and 8 bases from J, leaving 12 bases between. Germline V lookup: CDR1 WSHSY, CDR2 SAAADI. CDR3 size: 14 residues. The CDR3 DNA follows: TGCGCCAGCAGTGTTGCAGGGATGGATTCACCCCTCCACTTT. The encoded protein is CASSVAGMDSPLHF.